This TCR beta chain was retrieved from a study of cytomegalovirus exposure and HLA in healthy donors. The germline CDR1 and CDR2 sequences are MNHEY and SMNVEV (reference sequence). The CDR3 is 15 amino acids. V lost 6 bases, J lost 0 bases, and 5 bases stayed unmatched. The PCR used 60 Vbeta and 13 Jbeta primers. Only in-frame clones appear in the TCRdb table, and some are missing; sequencing was by immunoSEQ multiplex PCR. The sample consists of some 150,000 clones, 60% to 80% of them appearing once. This receptor was taken from a male donor in good health and CMV-seronegative. Sequencing input: PBMCs. The chain has TRBV27 and TRBJ2-7; TRBD2 aligns across 10 bases. The CDR3 DNA sequence: TGTGCCAGCAGATGGACTAGCGGTAGCTCCTACGAGCAGTACTTC. This codes for CASRWTSGSSYEQYF.